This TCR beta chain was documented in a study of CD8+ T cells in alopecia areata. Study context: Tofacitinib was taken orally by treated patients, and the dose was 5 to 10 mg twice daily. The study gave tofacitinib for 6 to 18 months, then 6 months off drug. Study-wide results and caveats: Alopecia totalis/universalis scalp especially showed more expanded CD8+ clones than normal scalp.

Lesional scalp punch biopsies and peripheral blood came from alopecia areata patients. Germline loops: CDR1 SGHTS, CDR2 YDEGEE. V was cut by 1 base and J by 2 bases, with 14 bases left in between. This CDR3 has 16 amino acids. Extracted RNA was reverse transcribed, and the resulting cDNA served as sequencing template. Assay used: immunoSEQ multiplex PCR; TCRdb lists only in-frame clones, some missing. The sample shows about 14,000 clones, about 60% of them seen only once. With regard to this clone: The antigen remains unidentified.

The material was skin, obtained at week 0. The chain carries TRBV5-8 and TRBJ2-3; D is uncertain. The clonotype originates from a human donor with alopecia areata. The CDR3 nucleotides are TGTGCCAGCAGCTTGCCCCTATCGTCACCCACAGATACGCAGTATTTT. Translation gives CASSLPLSSPTDTQYF.